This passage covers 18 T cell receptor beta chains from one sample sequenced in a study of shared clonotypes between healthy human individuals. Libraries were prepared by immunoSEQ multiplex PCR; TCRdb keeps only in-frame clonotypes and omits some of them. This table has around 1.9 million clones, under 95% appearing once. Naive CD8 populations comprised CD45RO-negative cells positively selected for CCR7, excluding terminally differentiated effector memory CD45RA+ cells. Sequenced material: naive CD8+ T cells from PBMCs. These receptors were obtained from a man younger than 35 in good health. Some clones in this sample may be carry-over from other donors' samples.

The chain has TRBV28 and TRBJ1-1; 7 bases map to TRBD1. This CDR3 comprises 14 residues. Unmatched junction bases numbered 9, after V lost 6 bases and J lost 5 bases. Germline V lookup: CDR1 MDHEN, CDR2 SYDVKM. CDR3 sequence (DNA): TGTGCCAGCAGCTATGACAGGGTAAAGACTGAAGCTTTCTTT. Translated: CASSYDRVKTEAFF.

In DNA, the CDR3 is TGTGCCAGCATAATTGAGGGTTTCGACATTCAGTACTTC. Encoded protein: CASIIEGFDIQYF. The chain is built from TRBV2 and TRBJ2-4; D possibly corresponds to TRBD2 (5 bases). The CDR3 totals 13 residues. V was shortened by 7 bases and J by 8 bases, with 15 bases between the two germline ends. CDR1 and CDR2 (germline): SNHLY, FYNNEI.

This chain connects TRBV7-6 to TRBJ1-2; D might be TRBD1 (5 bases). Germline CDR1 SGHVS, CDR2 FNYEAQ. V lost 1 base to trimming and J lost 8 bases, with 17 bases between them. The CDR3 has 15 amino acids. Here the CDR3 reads CASSLEPEGRSGYTF. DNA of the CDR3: TGTGCCAGCAGCTTAGAGCCGGAGGGGCGGTCCGGCTACACCTTC.

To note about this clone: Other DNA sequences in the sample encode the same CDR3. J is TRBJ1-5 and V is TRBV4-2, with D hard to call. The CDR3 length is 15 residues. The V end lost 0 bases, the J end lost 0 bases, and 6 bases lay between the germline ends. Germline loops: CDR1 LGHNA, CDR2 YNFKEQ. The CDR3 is CASSQDRGSNQPQHF. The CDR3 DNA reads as TGTGCCAGCAGCCAAGATCGTGGTAGCAATCAGCCCCAGCATTTT.

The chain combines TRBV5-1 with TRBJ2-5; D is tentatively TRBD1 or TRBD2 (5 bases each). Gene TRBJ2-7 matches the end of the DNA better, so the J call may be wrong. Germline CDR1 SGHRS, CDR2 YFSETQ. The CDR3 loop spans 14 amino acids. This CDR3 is CASADGRDAYEQYF. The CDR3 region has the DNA TGCGCCAGCGCCGACGGTAGGGACGCCTACGAGCAGTACTTC.

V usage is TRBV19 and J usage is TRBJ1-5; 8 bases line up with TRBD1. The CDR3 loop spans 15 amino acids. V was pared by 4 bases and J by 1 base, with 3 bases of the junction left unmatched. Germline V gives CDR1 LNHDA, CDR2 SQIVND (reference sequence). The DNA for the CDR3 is TGTGCCAGTAGTACAACAGGGGGAAGCAATCAGCCCCAGCATTTT. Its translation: CASSTTGGSNQPQHF.

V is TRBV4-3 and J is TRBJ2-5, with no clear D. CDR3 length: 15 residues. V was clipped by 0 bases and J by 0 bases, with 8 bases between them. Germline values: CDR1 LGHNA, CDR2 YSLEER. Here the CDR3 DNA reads TGCGCCAGCAGCCAAGAATCTGGCTACCAAGAGACCCAGTACTTC. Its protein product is CASSQESGYQETQYF.

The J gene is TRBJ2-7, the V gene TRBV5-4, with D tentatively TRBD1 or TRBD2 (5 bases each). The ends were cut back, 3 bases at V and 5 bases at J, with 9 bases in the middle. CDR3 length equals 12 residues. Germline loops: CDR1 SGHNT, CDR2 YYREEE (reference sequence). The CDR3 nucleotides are TGTGCCAGCAGCTGGGACGGCAACGAGCAGTACTTC. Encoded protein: CASSWDGNEQYF.

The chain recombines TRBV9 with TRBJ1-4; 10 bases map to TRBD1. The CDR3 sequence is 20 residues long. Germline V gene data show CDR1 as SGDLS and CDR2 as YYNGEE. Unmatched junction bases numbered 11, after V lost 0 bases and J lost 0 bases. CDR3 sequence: CASSVGGGGTGVATNEKLFF. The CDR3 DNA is TGTGCCAGCAGCGTAGGTGGAGGAGGGACAGGGGTTGCAACTAATGAAAAACTGTTTTTT.

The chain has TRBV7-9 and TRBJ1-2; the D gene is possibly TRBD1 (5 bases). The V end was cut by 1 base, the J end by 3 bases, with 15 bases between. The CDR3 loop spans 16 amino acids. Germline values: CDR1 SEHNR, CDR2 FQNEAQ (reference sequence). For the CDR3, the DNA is TGTGCCAGCAGCTTAGATTATAGGGGTGTGGACTATGGCTACACCTTC. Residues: CASSLDYRGVDYGYTF.

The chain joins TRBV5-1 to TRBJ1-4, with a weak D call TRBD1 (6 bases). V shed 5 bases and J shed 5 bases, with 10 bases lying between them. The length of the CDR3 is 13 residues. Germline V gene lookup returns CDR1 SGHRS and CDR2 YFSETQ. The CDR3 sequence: CASRYRENEKLFF. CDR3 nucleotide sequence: TGCGCCAGCAGATACAGGGAAAATGAAAAACTGTTTTTT. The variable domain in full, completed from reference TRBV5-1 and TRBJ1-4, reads KAGVTQTPRYLIKTRGQQVTLSCSPISGHRSVSWYQQTPGQGLQFLFEYFSETQRNKGNFPGRFSGRQFSNSRSEMNVSTLELGDSALYLCASRYRENEKLFFGSGTQLSVL.

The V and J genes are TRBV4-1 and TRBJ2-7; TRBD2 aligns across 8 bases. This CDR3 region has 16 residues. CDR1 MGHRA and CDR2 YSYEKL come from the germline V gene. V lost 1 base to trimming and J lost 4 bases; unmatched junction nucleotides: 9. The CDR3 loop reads CASSQGSIGLAYEQYF. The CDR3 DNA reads TGCGCCAGCAGCCAAGGCTCTATAGGACTAGCTTACGAGCAGTACTTC.

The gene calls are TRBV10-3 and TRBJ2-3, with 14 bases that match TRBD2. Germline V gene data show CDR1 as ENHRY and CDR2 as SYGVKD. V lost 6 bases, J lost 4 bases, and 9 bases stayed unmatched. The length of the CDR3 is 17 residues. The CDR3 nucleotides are TGTGCCATCAGCGAAGGAAAGGGACTAGCGGGAGCAGATACGCAGTATTTT. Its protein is CAISEGKGLAGADTQYF.

The chain's CDR3 is CAISDRGRGLYEQYF. CDR3 DNA: TGTGCCATCAGTGACAGGGGGCGCGGTCTTTACGAGCAGTACTTC. The chain combines TRBV10-3 with TRBJ2-7; 8 bases fit TRBD1. After removal of 3 bases from V and 4 bases from J, the junction contained 8 bases not matched to a gene. This CDR3 contains 15 residues. Germline loops: CDR1 ENHRY, CDR2 SYGVKD.

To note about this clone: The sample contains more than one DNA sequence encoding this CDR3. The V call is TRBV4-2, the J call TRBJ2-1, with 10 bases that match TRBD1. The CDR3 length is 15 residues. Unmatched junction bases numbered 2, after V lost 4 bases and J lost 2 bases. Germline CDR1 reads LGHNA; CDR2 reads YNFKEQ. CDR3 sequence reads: CASSPGQGAYNEQFF. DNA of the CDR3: TGTGCCAGCAGCCCAGGACAGGGGGCCTACAATGAGCAGTTCTTC.

Here the CDR3 reads CASSLRPSRLAGVWSSYNEQFF. In DNA form, the CDR3 reads TGTGCCAGCAGCTTGAGACCCTCTCGACTAGCGGGAGTGTGGAGCTCCTACAATGAGCAGTTCTTC. The chain combines TRBV7-6 with TRBJ2-1; the match to TRBD2 covers 12 bases. The CDR3 totals 22 residues. Germline CDR1 SGHVS, CDR2 FNYEAQ. The junction had 18 bases not matched to a gene; V was cut back by 3 bases and J by 0 bases.

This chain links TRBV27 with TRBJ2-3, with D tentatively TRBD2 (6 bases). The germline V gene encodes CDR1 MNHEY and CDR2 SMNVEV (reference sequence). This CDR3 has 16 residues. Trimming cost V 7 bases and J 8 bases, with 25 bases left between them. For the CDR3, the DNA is TGTGCCAGCACCCCCCGGAAACGGGAGTGGTCGTCTACGCAGTATTTT. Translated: CASTPRKREWSSTQYF.

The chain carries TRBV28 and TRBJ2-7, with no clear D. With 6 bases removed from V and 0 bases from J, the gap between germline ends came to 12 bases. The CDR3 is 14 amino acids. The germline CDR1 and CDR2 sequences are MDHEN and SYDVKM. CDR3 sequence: CASSRRPSSYEQYF. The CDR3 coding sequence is TGTGCCAGCAGCCGGAGACCGAGCTCCTACGAGCAGTACTTC.